This T cell receptor beta chain was retrieved from a study of cytomegalovirus exposure and HLA in healthy donors (TCRdb year 2017). The study in broad terms: According to an earlier analysis of 550 to 750 of the donors, 150 million to 200 million T cells yielded 90 million to 130 million unique TCR beta sequences and about 300 Gb of sequence data. The genetic ancestry cluster associated with self-reported Caucasian donors included around 76% of the roughly 400 genotyped donors. A handful of DR-DQ haplotypes were treated as single units for association and clustering because of strong linkage in the cohort. In addition to the first cohort of around 670 subjects, a separate validation cohort of around 110 different subjects was used. The number of typed donors differed by locus: about 629-640 for A, B, C, DRB1 and DQB1; 500 to 550 for DQA1; about 600 for DPA1; and about 450 for DPB1. All discovery cohort repertoires had been generated using a single sequencing platform. Donor age, sex, ethnicity and CMV serostatus were collected together with the repertoire data. HLA typing covered class I and class II loci at four-digit resolution. An earlier analysis of approximately 580 of the donors used high-throughput TCR beta sequencing to judge whether each TCR beta V gene segment behaved as functional or pseudogenic. A later analysis re-examined previously published TCR beta repertoires from several hundred donors and added high-resolution HLA genotyping to investigate patterns of TCR occurrence. An early release covering about 600 HLA-typed donors comprised about 290 gigabases of sequencing data and roughly 86 million unique TCR sequences. The T cell repertoires of around 670 subjects were profiled by immunosequencing and related to cytomegalovirus serostatus. To predict cytomegalovirus infection status, the study combined high-throughput TCR immunosequencing, statistical association of individual TCRs with disease status, and machine learning. The study aimed to test whether cataloging public T cell receptors could reveal signatures of past pathogen exposure. The later analysis used no new phenotypic data to find candidate immune exposures, relying instead on TCR beta sequences and their occurrence across donors. On average, about 200,000 unique TCR beta nucleotide sequences were sequenced per donor among 350 to 400 genotyped donors of the cohort, with roughly 18% of those sequences being non-productive. A later genetic analysis used genome-wide SNP genotypes for about 60% of the roughly 700 donors, treating that subset as a discovery cohort. Results and caveats for the whole study, not just this receptor: The classifier was reported to diagnose cytomegalovirus status with high specificity and sensitivity in both the original and validation cohorts. CMV serostatus was the only immune exposure information available for the cohort. The cohort was sequenced for TCR beta chains only, and without alpha or paired-chain data the features that could be detected were limited. A further reported finding was that TCR beta sequences accurately predicted the HLA-A and HLA-B alleles for most subjects in the first cohort. In a later genetic analysis, fewer N-insertions in productive TCRs were reported among donors in an Asian-associated ancestry cluster than the approximately 670-donor mean. According to a later analysis, TCR association rates differed among HLA loci, with DRB1 alleles showing the most associated TCRs and HLA-C alleles showing the fewest. Most TCR sequences were observed very rarely across donors, whereas some public TCRs were present in many individuals. The authors suggested that the approach could potentially be generalized to other disease states and immunological phenotypes. Presence/absence analyses assumed roughly uniform sequencing depth across donors, an assumption that may not hold. Because the 87-base-pair reads could not distinguish some IMGT-functional V segments, including TRBV6-2 and TRBV6-3, those segments were excluded. A later analysis found that HLA-associated TCR beta chains were more clonally expanded and had lower generation probabilities than equally common non-associated chains. When HLA alleles, especially DR and DQ, strongly co-occurred, TCR associations were difficult to assign to individual alleles. In an earlier analysis of more than 500 of the donors, most TCR beta V segments appeared in productive rearrangements about 87% or about 30% of the time, broadly matching IMGT annotations. A later analysis associated approximately 17,000 TCR beta sequences with specific HLA alleles at a false discovery rate of 0.05. The study listed 164 TCR beta chains as associated with cytomegalovirus. The earlier analysis of some 560 of the donors excluded 15 to 20 rarely observed V segments, including chromosome 9 orphons, because counts were too low. A later analysis found that most CMV-associated TCR beta chains appeared HLA-restricted, with HLA associations seemingly driven largely by CMV exposure. According to a later analysis, parvovirus B19, influenza, CMV and Epstein-Barr virus appeared linked to several top co-occurrence clusters. Linkage disequilibrium might explain the correlated functional status among segregating V segments, but an unknown experimental factor could not be excluded. A cluster of highly shared sequence variants was judged likely to represent a technical artifact of the sequencing pipeline. A later genetic analysis associated a missense DCLRE1C variant with V-gene and J-gene trimming of TCR beta chains, and an independent cohort replicated the association. Because HLA typing was unavailable for some donors at each locus, only the typed subset was used in association tests. A few of the identified cytomegalovirus-associated TCR beta chains were confirmed in vitro to be specific for cytomegalovirus antigens.

Turning to this clone: It has no known antigen specificity. No clone much larger than this one lies a single base away; base qualities are absent.

The CDR3 runs 14 residues from the cysteine to the phenylalanine. Just the 42-base CDR3 DNA is kept, in frame starting at base 1. CDR1 and CDR2 are drawn from the germline V gene (reference sequence): GTSNPN, SVGIG. V loses 3 bases of germline sequence and J loses 6 bases, and the interval between the two ends is 14 bases. Library creation used the immunoSEQ multiplex PCR assay. The multiplex PCR relied on a mix of 60 forward primers for TCR Vbeta segments and 13 reverse primers for TCR Jbeta segments. A multiplex PCR assay on genomic DNA amplified the CDR3 region of rearranged TCR beta genes. On the Illumina HiSeq System, the amplified TCR beta libraries were sequenced as 87-base-pair reads. Per the authors' processing: In a later analysis, 77 million or so unique TCR beta chains were counted across the 690 or so repertoires, and approximately 11 million of these chains were shared by at least two donors. A nearest-neighbor algorithm error-corrected the raw reads and collapsed the reads into unique sequences, merging closely related sequences to remove PCR and sequencing errors. Alignment of CDR3 sequences to IMGT reference sequences was used to assign V, D and J gene segments. Each retained sequence needed at least a six-nucleotide match to both a V gene segment and a J gene segment. A rearrangement counted as productive if the CDR3 had no stop codons and remained in frame with V and J, and every other rearrangement counted as non-productive. CDR3 was defined by IMGT convention, running from the second conserved V-encoded cysteine to the conserved J-encoded phenylalanine. The earlier analysis of a few hundred of the donors excluded sequences that lacked an unambiguous match to a single V gene segment. In an earlier analysis of approximately 610 of the donors, V segments were called functional above 56.7% productive rearrangements and were called segregating when the between-donor standard deviation exceeded 5%. A statistical classification framework was built to diagnose cytomegalovirus status from the catalog of TCR beta chain sequences. In a later analysis, V and J genes were assigned by comparing TCR nucleotide sequences against IMGT/GENE-DB human TR gene sequences. In a later analysis, CDR3 sequences and most-parsimonious VDJ recombination scenarios were assigned using the TCRdist pipeline. In a later analysis, every TCR beta chain was defined by the combination of its CDR3 amino acid sequence and its V-gene family, and reads without a unique V-gene family were dropped. In a later analysis, around 650 highly shared, low-generation-probability nucleotide sequences were removed to address suspected cross-contamination and a sequencing artifact. A later analysis calculated a clonal expansion index for each public chain from normalized within-repertoire ranks of inferred template counts. A later analysis computed generation probabilities with a VDJ recombination model fitted to out-of-frame rearrangements, and checked the results against IGoR. Hypergeometric tests were used in a later analysis to score TCR-TCR, TCR-HLA and TCR-CMV co-occurrence, with a repertoire-size bias correction applied to the TCR pairs. To estimate false discovery rates, a later analysis permuted the HLA or CMV assignments 20 times. A later analysis grouped co-occurring TCRs with DBSCAN, adding TCRdist sequence similarity when clustering within HLA-allele-positive subsets. Repertoires with fewer than 30,000 or more than 120,000 public chains were left out of co-occurrence clustering, as were four to six repertoires with anomalous nucleotide sharing. TCRdb obtained this table from immuneACCESS and retained in-frame rearrangements with V and J assigned. These tables miss some clones; where compared with another copy, unresolved V genes account for less than half of the shortfall, and the remainder is unexplained. V and J calls and clone size are copied from that table; D and trimming were computed from the DNA. A total of over 100,000 clones appear in this sample, 70% to 80% of them only once. Under 3% of the sample lies in the top ten.

The cohort was made up of around 720 healthy bone marrow donors. All cohort members were sampled while nominally healthy, although unrecorded immune exposures were likely present. The donor was CMV seropositive and was included in the group of about 290 seropositive cohort members. Each donor provided a peripheral blood sample, and peripheral blood mononuclear cells were used for TCR beta sequencing. The Qiagen DNeasy Blood Extraction Kit was used to extract genomic DNA from the blood cell samples. The V gene is TRBV30 and the J gene is TRBJ2-2, and the D gene may be TRBD1, 5 bases matching. The sample was PBMCs. The sequence was obtained from a woman aged 18-29 years in good health and CMV-seropositive. The DNA is TGTGCCTGGAGGGGCCTAGTACAGGCCGGGGAGCTGTTTTTT. Its translation reads: CAWRGLVQAGELFF.